A single sample is the source of the 18 T cell receptor beta chains below, sequenced in a study of T cell repertoires in cytomegalovirus infection. TCRdb re-called the reads with MiXCR, one entry per CDR3 protein. Found here are about 600,000 distinct CDR3 sequences, roughly a quarter of them singletons; the top ten hold 6.5% to 10%. Specimen: CD8+ T cells from PBMCs. The receptors were gathered from a human donor in good health (CMV status not recorded). Some clones in this sample may be carry-over from other donors' samples.

The chain employs TRBV7-9 and TRBJ2-7; possibly TRBD2 for D (7 bases). V lost 1 base, J lost 3 bases, and 13 bases lay in between. CDR3 length: 15 amino acids. Germline lookup yields CDR1 SEHNR and CDR2 FQNEAQ (reference sequence). CDR3 loop: CASSLEGGGLYEQYF. In DNA form, the CDR3 reads TGTGCCAGCAGCTTAGAGGGCGGGGGCCTCTACGAGCAGTACTTC.

The genes are TRBV4-2 and TRBJ2-1; the match to TRBD2 covers 8 bases. The CDR3 consists of 15 residues. The J segment lost 8 bases and the V segment lost 1 base, leaving 7 bases of the junction unmatched. CDR1 LGHNA and CDR2 YNFKEQ come from the germline V gene. The CDR3 protein is CASSQVKRGWDEQFF. The CDR3 nucleotides are TGTGCCAGCAGCCAAGTGAAGCGGGGGTGGGATGAGCAGTTCTTC.

The chain recombines TRBV6-5 with TRBJ2-7; 7 bases line up with TRBD1. CDR3 length: 14 residues. J gave up 10 bases and V 2 bases, and 11 bases lay outside the gene matches. Germline lookup yields CDR1 MNHEY and CDR2 SVGAGI. The CDR3 nucleotides read TGTGCCAGCAGTTACACACAGGGGACGGTTGCTCAGTACGTC. Translating it yields CASSYTQGTVAQYV.

The sample holds many counts of this clonotype. The V gene is TRBV20-1, the J gene TRBJ2-7, with TRBD1 matching 7 bases. Germline trimming cut 1 base from V and 0 bases from J; bases unmatched to any gene: 0. Germline values: CDR1 DFQATT, CDR2 SNEGSKA (reference sequence). CDR3 length: 13 amino acids. As DNA, the CDR3 is TGCAGTGCTAGAGGACAGGGCTCCTACGAGCAGTACGTC. Encoded protein: CSARGQGSYEQYV.

In this sample, this clonotype turned up a few times. The chain links TRBV7-4 to TRBJ2-7; D is possibly TRBD2 (5 bases). This CDR3 is 13 amino acids long. The germline V gene encodes CDR1 SGHVT and CDR2 SQSDAQ. With 5 bases removed from V and 2 bases from J, the gap between germline ends came to 10 bases. The DNA of the CDR3 is TGTGCCAGCAGCGCGGACGGGGCCTACGAGCAGTACGTC. This sequence encodes CASSADGAYEQYV.

The CDR3 region is CASTLGQGISPLHF. The CDR3 coding sequence is TGTGCCAGCACCCTCGGACAGGGGATTTCACCCCTCCACTTT. The chain combines TRBV28 with TRBJ1-6; 9 bases agree with TRBD1. The CDR3 totals 14 residues. Per germline, CDR1 MDHEN and CDR2 SYDVKM. V lost 7 bases, J lost 9 bases, and 7 bases stayed unmatched.

This clonotype was seen a handful of times. The rearrangement joins TRBV5-4 to TRBJ2-2, with 12 bases aligning to TRBD2. Germline lookup yields CDR1 SGHNT and CDR2 YYREEE (reference sequence). The CDR3 runs 16 residues. V was clipped by 0 bases and J by 5 bases; unmatched bases: 2. Here the CDR3 reads CASSLGLAGDTGELFF. The DNA of the CDR3 is TGTGCCAGCAGCTTGGGACTAGCGGGGGATACCGGGGAGCTGTTTTTT.

As for this clonotype: A read error may account for a junction end that differs from germline. The gene calls are TRBV7-9 and TRBJ2-1; D may correspond to TRBD1 or TRBD2 (5 bases each). In germline, CDR1 is SEHNR, CDR2 FQNEAQ (reference sequence). There are 15 residues in the CDR3. CDR3: CASTLGTVSYNEQFF. DNA of the CDR3: TGTGCCAGCACCTTAGGGACGGTTTCCTACAATGAGCAGTTCTTC. The full variable domain, its missing parts supplied by reference TRBV7-9 and TRBJ2-1, is DTGVSQNPRHKITKRGQNVTFRCDPISEHNRLYWYRQTLGQGPEFLTYFQNEAQLEKSRLLSDRFSAERPKGSFSTLEIQRTEQGDSAMYLCASTLGTVSYNEQFFGPGTRLTVL.

The genes are TRBV7-3 and TRBJ2-3; D ambiguous. The V gene lost 4 bases and the J gene lost 0 bases, with 14 bases spanning the gap. This CDR3 contains 16 residues. From germline, CDR1 is SGHTA and CDR2 FQGTGA. This CDR3 is CASSSDPTASTDTQYF. CDR3 coding DNA: TGTGCCAGCAGCTCCGACCCAACAGCGAGCACAGATACGCAGTATTTT.

The chain links TRBV6-8 to TRBJ2-2; perhaps TRBD1 as D (5 bases). The length of the CDR3 is 16 residues. V lost 1 base to trimming and J lost 7 bases, with 16 bases between them. The germline V gene has CDR1 MNHGY and CDR2 SAAAGT. The CDR3 loop reads CASSYLLAGNFGELFF. In DNA form, the CDR3 reads TGTGCCAGCAGTTACTTGCTGGCAGGGAATTTCGGGGAGCTGTTTTTT.

The chain has TRBV7-8 and TRBJ2-1; a possible D gene is TRBD1 (6 bases). This CDR3 has 10 residues. Germline CDR1 is SGHVS and CDR2 is FQNEAQ. Trimming took 8 bases from V and 15 from J, leaving 14 bases between them. In DNA form, the CDR3 reads TGTGCCAGCGGACCGGGACATTTGTTCTTC. Its protein is CASGPGHLFF.

The chain joins TRBV25-1 to TRBJ1-1; no clear D. CDR3 size: 14 residues. Looked up from germline, CDR1 is MGHDK and CDR2 is SYGVNS. V shed 0 bases and J shed 1 base, with 6 bases lying between them. CDR3 sequence reads: CASSEYHENTEAFF. The CDR3 DNA follows: TGTGCCAGCAGTGAATATCATGAGAACACTGAAGCTTTCTTT.

The V call is TRBV13, the J call TRBJ2-7, with D unclear. The CDR3 is made up of 14 amino acids. V lost 5 bases and J 0 bases, leaving 11 bases between the germline ends. Looked up from germline, CDR1 is PRHDT and CDR2 is FYEKMQ (reference sequence). DNA of the CDR3: TGTGCCAGCAGCCCCGGATCTCCCTCCTACGAGCAGTACGTC. Protein product: CASSPGSPSYEQYV.

This rearrangement joins TRBV2 to TRBJ2-3; TRBD1 agrees at 8 bases. With 3 bases clipped from V and 2 bases from J, the junction kept 7 bases outside the gene matches. The CDR3 runs to 16 residues. CDR1 and CDR2 (germline): SNHLY, FYNNEI. CDR3 nucleotides: TGTGCCAGCAGTGATAGAGGACAGGGCTCCACAGATACGCAGTATTTT. Protein: CASSDRGQGSTDTQYF.

This clonotype was picked up a small number of times. V gene TRBV2 combines with J gene TRBJ1-5; tentatively, D is TRBD1 (6 bases). The CDR3 is 16 amino acids. Trimming pared 3 bases from V and 0 bases from J, leaving 12 bases between. Per the germline V gene, CDR1 is SNHLY and CDR2 is FYNNEI. The CDR3 sequence is CASSEGDTFSNQPQHF. CDR3 in DNA: TGTGCCAGCAGTGAGGGGGACACATTTAGCAATCAGCCCCAGCATTTT. The variable domain in full, completed from reference TRBV2 and TRBJ1-5, reads EPEVTQTPSHQVTQMGQEVILRCVPISNHLYFYWYRQILGQKVEFLVSFYNNEISEKSEIFDDQFSVERPDGSNFTLKIRSTKLEDSAMYFCASSEGDTFSNQPQHFGDGTRLSIL.

Only one count was recorded for this clonotype. The chain recombines TRBV14 with TRBJ2-1, with D hard to call. CDR1 is SGHDN and CDR2 is FVKESK in the germline V gene. The V end lost 5 bases, the J end lost 8 bases, and 10 bases lay between the germline ends. The CDR3 is made up of 12 amino acids. The CDR3 nucleotides are TGTGCCAGCAGCAACCTCATCTATGAGCAGTTCTTC. Its protein is CASSNLIYEQFF.

This clonotype was counted ten times or more. The chain couples TRBV7-9 to TRBJ1-1; D unclear. The V and J ends lost 1 base and 8 bases respectively, with 8 bases between them. Germline values: CDR1 SEHNR, CDR2 FQNEAQ (reference sequence). CDR3 length: 12 amino acids. CDR3 region: CASSLGSQEAFF. The CDR3 DNA follows: TGTGCCAGCAGCTTAGGTTCTCAGGAAGCTTTCTTT.

This clonotype appeared a few times. The V gene is TRBV10-3, the J gene TRBJ1-1; 10 bases agree with TRBD1. CDR3 size: 17 residues. Germline V lookup: CDR1 ENHRY, CDR2 SYGVKD. J was trimmed by 1 base and V by 6 bases; bases with no gene match: 11. CDR3 DNA: TGTGCCATCAGCCGCCGGGGACAGGGGAAGGAGAACACTGAAGCTTTCTTT. It yields the protein CAISRRGQGKENTEAFF.